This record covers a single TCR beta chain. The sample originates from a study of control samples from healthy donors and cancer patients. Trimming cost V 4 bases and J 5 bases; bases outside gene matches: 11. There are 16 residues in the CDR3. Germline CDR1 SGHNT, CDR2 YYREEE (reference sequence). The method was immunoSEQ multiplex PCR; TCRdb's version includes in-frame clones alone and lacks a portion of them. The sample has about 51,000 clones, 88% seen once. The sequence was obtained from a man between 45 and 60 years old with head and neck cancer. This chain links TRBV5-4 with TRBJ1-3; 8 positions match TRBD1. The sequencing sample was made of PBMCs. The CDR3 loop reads CASSPGDRSVRNTIYF. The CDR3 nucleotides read TGTGCCAGCAGCCCAGGGGACAGGTCCGTCCGAAACACCATATATTTT.